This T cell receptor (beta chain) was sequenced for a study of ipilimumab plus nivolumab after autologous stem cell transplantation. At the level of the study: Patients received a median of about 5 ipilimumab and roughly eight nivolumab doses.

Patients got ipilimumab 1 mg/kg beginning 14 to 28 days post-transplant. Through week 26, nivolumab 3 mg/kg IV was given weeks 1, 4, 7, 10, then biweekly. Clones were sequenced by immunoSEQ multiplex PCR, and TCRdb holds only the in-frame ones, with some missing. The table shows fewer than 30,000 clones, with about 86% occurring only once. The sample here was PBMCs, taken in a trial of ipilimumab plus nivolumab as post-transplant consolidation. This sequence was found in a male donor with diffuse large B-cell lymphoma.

The CDR3: CASSQVSGGTRGELFF. The CDR3 coding sequence is TGTGCCAGCAGCCAAGTGTCGGGGGGAACCCGCGGGGAGCTGTTTTTT. V and J are TRBV4-2 and TRBJ2-2; TRBD2 agrees at 7 bases. CDR1 and CDR2 from the germline V gene are LGHNA and YNFKEQ. The CDR3 loop spans 16 amino acids. The junction had 9 bases not matched to a gene; V was cut back by 1 base and J by 7 bases.